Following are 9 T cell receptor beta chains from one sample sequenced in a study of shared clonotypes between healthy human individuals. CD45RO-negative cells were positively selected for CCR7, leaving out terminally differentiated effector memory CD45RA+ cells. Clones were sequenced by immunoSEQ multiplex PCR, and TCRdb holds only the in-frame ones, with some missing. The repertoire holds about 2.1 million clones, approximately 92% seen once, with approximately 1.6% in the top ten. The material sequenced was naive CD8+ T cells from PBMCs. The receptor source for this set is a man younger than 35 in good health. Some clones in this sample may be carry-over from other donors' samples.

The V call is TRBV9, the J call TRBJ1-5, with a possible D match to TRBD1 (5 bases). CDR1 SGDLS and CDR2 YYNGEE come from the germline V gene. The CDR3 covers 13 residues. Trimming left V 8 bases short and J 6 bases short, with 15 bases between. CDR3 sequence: CARDSFPSQPQHF. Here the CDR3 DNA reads TGTGCCAGAGACAGCTTTCCAAGTCAGCCCCAGCATTTT.

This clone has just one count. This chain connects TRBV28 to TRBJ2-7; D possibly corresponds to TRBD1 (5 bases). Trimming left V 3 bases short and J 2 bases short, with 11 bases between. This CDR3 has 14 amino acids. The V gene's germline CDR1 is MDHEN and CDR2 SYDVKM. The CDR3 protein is CASSFGRVAYEQYF. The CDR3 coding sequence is TGTGCCAGCAGTTTCGGCAGGGTCGCCTACGAGCAGTACTTC.

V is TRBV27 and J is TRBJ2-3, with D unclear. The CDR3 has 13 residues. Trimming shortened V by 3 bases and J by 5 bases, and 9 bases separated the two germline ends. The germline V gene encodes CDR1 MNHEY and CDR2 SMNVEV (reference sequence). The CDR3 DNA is TGTGCCAGCAGTTTGGGTTCTGTAGATACGCAGTATTTT. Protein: CASSLGSVDTQYF.

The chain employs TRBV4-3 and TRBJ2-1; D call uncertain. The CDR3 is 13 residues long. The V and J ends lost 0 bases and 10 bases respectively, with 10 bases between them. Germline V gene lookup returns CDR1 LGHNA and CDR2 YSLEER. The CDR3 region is CASSQDRAGEQFF. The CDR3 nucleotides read TGCGCCAGCAGCCAAGATCGAGCAGGCGAGCAGTTCTTC.

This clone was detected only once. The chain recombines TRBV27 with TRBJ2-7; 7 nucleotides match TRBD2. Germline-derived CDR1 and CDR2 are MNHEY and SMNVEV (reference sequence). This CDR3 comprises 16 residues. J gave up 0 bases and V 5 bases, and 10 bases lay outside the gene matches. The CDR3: CASSPSIGTNSYEQYF. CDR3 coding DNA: TGTGCCAGCAGTCCTTCAATTGGGACTAACTCCTACGAGCAGTACTTC.

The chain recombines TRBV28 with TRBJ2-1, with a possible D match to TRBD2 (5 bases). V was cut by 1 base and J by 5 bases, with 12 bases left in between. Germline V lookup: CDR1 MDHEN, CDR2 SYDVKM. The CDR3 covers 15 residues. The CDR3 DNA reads TGTGCCAGCAGTTTATTACGGGAACGAGACAATGAGCAGTTCTTC. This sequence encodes CASSLLRERDNEQFF.

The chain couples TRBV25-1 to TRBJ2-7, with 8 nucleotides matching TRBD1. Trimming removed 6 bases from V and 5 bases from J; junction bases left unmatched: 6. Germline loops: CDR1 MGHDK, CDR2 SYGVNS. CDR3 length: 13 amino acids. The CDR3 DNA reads TGTGCCAGCAGAGAGACAGGGGTCCACGAGCAGTACTTC. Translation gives CASRETGVHEQYF.

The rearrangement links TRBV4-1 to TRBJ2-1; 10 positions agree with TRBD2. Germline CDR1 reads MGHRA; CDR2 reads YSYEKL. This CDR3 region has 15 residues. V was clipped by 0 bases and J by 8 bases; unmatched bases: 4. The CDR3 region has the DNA TGCGCCAGCAGCCAAGACATGGGACTAGCGTATGAGCAGTTCTTC. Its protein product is CASSQDMGLAYEQFF.

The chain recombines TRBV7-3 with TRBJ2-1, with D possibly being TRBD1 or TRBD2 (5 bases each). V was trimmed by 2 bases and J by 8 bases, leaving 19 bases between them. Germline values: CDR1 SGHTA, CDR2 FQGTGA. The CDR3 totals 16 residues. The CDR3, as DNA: TGTGCCAGCAGCTTAGTGGGGGACCTGGGAAGCGATGAGCAGTTCTTC. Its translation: CASSLVGDLGSDEQFF.